Below, 14 T cell receptor beta chains from the same sample are listed, as sequenced in a study of breast tumors, draining lymph nodes, adjacent tissues (dated by TCRdb to about 2016). Library creation used multiplex PCR. Data came from an Illumina HiSeq 2000. TCRdb ran its own pipeline on the public reads, namely fastp trimming at Q25 and MiXCR clone calling, and kept in-frame beta chains. Records with the same CDR3 protein are collapsed into one entry carrying the most frequent genes and DNA. In all, the sample holds more than 50,000 distinct CDR3 sequences, and over 40% of those were seen once. The top ten clonotypes cover more than 7.5% of the sample. The sample taken for sequencing was breast tumor tissue. The receptors shown here come from a female donor with breast cancer. Some clones in this sample may be carry-over from other donors' samples.

On this clonotype: Since no conserved phenylalanine or tryptophan closes the CDR3, a read error is the likely cause. CDR3 bases: TGTGCCAGCAGCTTGGGAGAAGAGACCCAGTACATC. This sequence encodes CASSLGEETQYI. The rearrangement joins TRBV7-6 to TRBJ2-5; weak D call: TRBD2 (5 bases). From germline, CDR1 is SGHVS and CDR2 FNYEAQ. V lost 3 bases, J lost 3 bases, and 5 bases lay in between. The CDR3 consists of 12 residues.

This clonotype appeared a few times. The chain has TRBV27 and TRBJ1-1; no clear D. Looked up from germline, CDR1 is MNHEY and CDR2 is SMNVEV (reference sequence). The CDR3 is 14 amino acids. Trimming left V 1 base short and J 8 bases short, with 14 bases between. DNA of the CDR3: TGTGCCAGCAGTTTATATTGGGCAGCTTCCGAAGCTTTCTTT. This translates into CASSLYWAASEAFF.

The chain links TRBV24-1 to TRBJ1-6; TRBD1 is a possible D gene (5 bases). Germline lookup yields CDR1 KGHDR and CDR2 SFDVKD. V gave up 3 bases and J gave up 6 bases, with 14 bases separating them. The CDR3 consists of 16 residues. The CDR3 coding sequence is TGTGCCACCAGTGATCAGCGGGGGAGGGCTAATTCACCCCTCCACTTT. Its protein is CATSDQRGRANSPLHF.

This clonotype was recorded many times. The J gene is TRBJ2-7, the V gene TRBV3-1; 10 nucleotides match TRBD2. CDR3 length: 14 amino acids. Germline CDR1 LGHDT, CDR2 YNNKEL (reference sequence). V gave up 5 bases and J gave up 1 base; unmatched junction bases: 2. Here the CDR3 DNA reads TGTGCCAGCAGCTATAGCGGGAGGTCCTACGAGCAGTACTTC. This sequence encodes CASSYSGRSYEQYF.

The chain recombines TRBV20-1 with TRBJ1-2; 8 bases agree with TRBD1. V lost 5 bases to trimming and J lost 6 bases; unmatched junction nucleotides: 17. The CDR3 consists of 16 residues. In germline, CDR1 is DFQATT, CDR2 SNEGSKA (reference sequence). CDR3 in DNA: TGCAGTGCTGTGATGCTAGGACAGGGAACCCGGAATGGCTACACCTTC. This translates into CSAVMLGQGTRNGYTF.

The rearrangement links TRBV6-5 to TRBJ2-5; the D is unclear. Germline values: CDR1 MNHEY, CDR2 SVGAGI. CDR3 length: 12 amino acids. The V end lost 7 bases, the J end lost 5 bases, and 11 bases lay between the germline ends. The CDR3, as DNA: TGTGCCAGCACGCCCTATGGCGAGACCCAGTACTTC. Encoded protein: CASTPYGETQYF.

This clonotype was seen many times. The CDR3 DNA follows: TGCGCCAGCAGCCATATCGGGACTAGCGGGAGGTACACAGATACGCAGTATTTT. Translation: CASSHIGTSGRYTDTQYF. The rearrangement uses TRBV4-1 and TRBJ2-3; TRBD2 agrees at 15 bases. Trimming took 3 bases from V and 2 from J; bases not matched to a gene: 6. Germline V CDR1 and CDR2: MGHRA, YSYEKL. CDR3 length: 18 residues.

The chain joins TRBV11-2 to TRBJ2-3; 12 nucleotides line up with TRBD2. The CDR3 is 18 residues long. From germline, CDR1 is SGHAT and CDR2 FQNNGV. Germline trimming cut 5 bases from V and 11 bases from J; bases unmatched to any gene: 20. CDR3: CASSLSLPLAGGSNEQYF. CDR3 nucleotide sequence: TGTGCCAGCAGCCTCTCCCTCCCCCTAGCGGGAGGGTCCAATGAGCAGTATTTT.

As for this clonotype: A much larger clone sits a single nucleotide away, making a read error possible. V usage is TRBV11-3 and J usage is TRBJ1-1, with D maybe TRBD1 (5 bases). Looked up from germline, CDR1 is SGHNT and CDR2 is YENEEA. Trimming removed 7 bases from V and 5 bases from J, with 20 bases in between. The CDR3 runs 15 residues. CDR3 DNA sequence: TGTGCCAGCACCCCATCCAGGGCGCCGGGGACTGAAGCTTTCTTT. Translating it yields CASTPSRAPGTEAFF.

The chain couples TRBV11-3 to TRBJ1-4; D remains ambiguous. V was pared by 5 bases and J by 4 bases, with 11 bases between. This CDR3 is built from 14 residues. The germline V gene has CDR1 SGHNT and CDR2 YENEEA. The CDR3 sequence is CASSQTTSNEKLFF. DNA for the CDR3: TGTGCCAGCAGCCAAACCACTAGTAATGAAAAACTGTTTTTT.

This clonotype turned up a few times. V is TRBV6-5 and J is TRBJ2-3; no firm D call. From germline, CDR1 is MNHEY and CDR2 SVGAGI. The CDR3 consists of 13 residues. V was pared by 5 bases and J by 4 bases, with 10 bases between. CDR3 DNA: TGTGCCAGCAGTCACGGTGGTTCAGATACGCAGTATTTT. Amino acids: CASSHGGSDTQYF.

This clonotype was counted only a few times. The chain couples TRBV6-5 to TRBJ1-2; D is unclear. Trimming removed 5 bases from V and 5 bases from J, with 12 bases in between. This CDR3 is 13 amino acids long. Germline CDR1 and CDR2: MNHEY and SVGAGI. The CDR3 nucleotides are TGTGCCAGCAGTCACGGCGGGCGTTATGGCTACACCTTC. Its protein is CASSHGGRYGYTF.

This clonotype appeared many times. This chain joins TRBV4-2 and TRBJ2-5; unclear D gene. CDR3 length: 11 amino acids. Germline CDR1 and CDR2: LGHNA and YNFKEQ. V dropped 1 base and J dropped 5 bases, with 2 bases sitting between them. The DNA of the CDR3 is TGTGCCAGCAGCCAAGCGGAGACCCAGTACTTC. Translating gives CASSQAETQYF.

This clonotype was detected ten times or more. CDR3 coding DNA: TGCAGCGTTGCCGGGACAGGTGACTACGAGCAGTACTTC. Residues: CSVAGTGDYEQYF. The chain employs TRBV29-1 and TRBJ2-7, with 8 bases lining up with TRBD1. V gave up 4 bases and J gave up 3 bases; unmatched junction bases: 5. Germline V gene data show CDR1 as SQVTM and CDR2 as ANQGSEA. The CDR3 runs 13 residues.